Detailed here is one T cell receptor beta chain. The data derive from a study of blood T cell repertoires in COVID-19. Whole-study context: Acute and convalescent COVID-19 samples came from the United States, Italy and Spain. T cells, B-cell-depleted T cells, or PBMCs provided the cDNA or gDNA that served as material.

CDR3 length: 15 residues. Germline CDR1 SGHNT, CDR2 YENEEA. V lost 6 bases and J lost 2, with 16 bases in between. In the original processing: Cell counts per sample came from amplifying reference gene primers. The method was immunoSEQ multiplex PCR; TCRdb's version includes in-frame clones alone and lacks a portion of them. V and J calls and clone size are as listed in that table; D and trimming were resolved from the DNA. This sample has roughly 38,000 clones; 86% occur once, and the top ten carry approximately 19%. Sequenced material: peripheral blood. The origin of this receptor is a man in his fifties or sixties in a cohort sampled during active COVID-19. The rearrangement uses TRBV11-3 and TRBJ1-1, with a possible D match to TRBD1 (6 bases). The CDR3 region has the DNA TGTGCCAGCAGGAACCAGGGGTGGGGTAACACTGAAGCTTTCTTT. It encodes CASRNQGWGNTEAFF.